Here is one TCR beta chain with its context. Its specificity is unknown. This sample was taken from a study of T cell responses to AZD1222 COVID-19 vaccine. Germline V gene data show CDR1 as SGHRS and CDR2 as YFSETQ. The CDR3 is 18 amino acids. V trimming: 1 base; J trimming: 0 bases; junction bases outside the gene matches: 9. Overall study findings and caveats: In a largely white British group with more females than males, clonal diversity was possibly underestimated.

Method: immunoSEQ multiplex PCR; TCRdb's copy keeps in-frame clones and lacks some. Here the sample spans 100,000 to 120,000 clones, around 81% being singletons. The sample consisted of peripheral blood, taken on day 0 of AZD1222 vaccination. This chain connects TRBV5-1 to TRBJ2-2; 7 bases are a match to TRBD2. This TCR was recovered from an adult in good health. The CDR3 reads CASSLTLTSVPNTGELFF. CDR3 coding DNA: TGCGCCAGCAGCTTGACCCTTACTAGCGTCCCGAACACCGGGGAGCTGTTTTTT.